Below are 11 T cell receptor beta chains sequenced from a single sample in a study of T cell changes during pregnancy in multiple sclerosis. Using immunoSEQ multiplex PCR, the repertoire was profiled, and TCRdb retains in-frame clones only, with some absent. The sample contains 40,000 to 60,000 clones, approximately 94% of which appear only once. The source material was CD4+ T cells from peripheral blood mononuclear cells, sampled in the third trimester of pregnancy. The receptors come from a female donor with multiple sclerosis, enrolled in a pregnancy study.

The chain links TRBV6-5 to TRBJ1-2; D gene uncertain. Germline lookup yields CDR1 MNHEY and CDR2 SVGAGI. The CDR3 is made up of 13 amino acids. The CDR3 loop reads CASPLRENYGYTF. Written as DNA, the CDR3 is TGTGCTTCCCCGTTGCGGGAGAACTATGGCTACACCTTC.

V is TRBV5-1 and J is TRBJ2-1; TRBD1 aligns across 8 bases. Germline values: CDR1 SGHRS, CDR2 YFSETQ. With 4 bases clipped from V and 3 bases from J, the junction kept 6 bases outside the gene matches. This CDR3 region has 15 residues. CDR3 bases: TGCGCCAGCAGCCCCGGACAGGGAAGCTACAATGAGCAGTTCTTC. Translating gives CASSPGQGSYNEQFF.

The V gene is TRBV19, the J gene TRBJ2-7; 8 bases map to TRBD1. Germline CDR1 LNHDA, CDR2 SQIVND (reference sequence). The length of the CDR3 is 12 residues. With V trimmed by 8 bases and J by 5 bases, 5 bases remained unmatched. The CDR3 nucleotides read TGTGCCAGTCGACAGGGGATCAACGAGCAGTACTTC. Translation gives CASRQGINEQYF.

The chain recombines TRBV5-1 with TRBJ1-2; 7 bases match TRBD1. Trimming cost V 4 bases and J 4 bases; bases outside gene matches: 10. CDR3 length equals 15 residues. The germline gives CDR1 SGHRS, CDR2 YFSETQ. For the CDR3, the DNA is TGCGCCAGCAGCCCGGGGACAGTAAACTTCTATGGCTACACCTTC. It specifies CASSPGTVNFYGYTF.

The chain carries TRBV5-1 and TRBJ2-5, with 11 nucleotides matching TRBD2. With V trimmed by 0 bases and J by 4 bases, 8 bases remained unmatched. This CDR3 has 17 residues. Germline values: CDR1 SGHRS, CDR2 YFSETQ. The DNA for the CDR3 is TGCGCCAGCAGCTTGGGACTAGCGGGATCCTTGGGAGAGACCCAGTACTTC. Protein product: CASSLGLAGSLGETQYF.

The V and J genes are TRBV6-5 and TRBJ2-3; TRBD2 aligns across 8 bases. The CDR3 extends over 13 amino acids. Trimming at V came to 6 bases and at J to 5 bases, leaving 4 bases not matched to a gene. The germline CDR1 and CDR2 sequences are MNHEY and SVGAGI. CDR3 region: CASRRGGIDTQYF. In nucleotides, the CDR3 is TGTGCCAGCAGACGGGGGGGTATAGATACGCAGTATTTT.

The rearrangement uses TRBV27 and TRBJ1-5; weak D call: TRBD1 (5 bases). Trimming pared 2 bases from V and 6 bases from J, leaving 14 bases between. CDR1 and CDR2 from the germline V gene are MNHEY and SMNVEV (reference sequence). This CDR3 comprises 15 residues. The CDR3 reads CASSLTRAQGQPQHF. The CDR3 region has the DNA TGTGCCAGCAGTTTAACCCGGGCCCAGGGTCAGCCCCAGCATTTT.

The chain carries TRBV15 and TRBJ1-2, with D uncertain. Germline-derived CDR1 and CDR2 are LNHNV and YYDKDF (reference sequence). This CDR3 comprises 15 residues. Trimming removed 5 bases at V and 2 bases at J, with 15 bases between. The DNA for the CDR3 is TGTGCCACCAGCCTCCCGCTGCGGTTGAACTATGGCTACACCTTC. Protein product: CATSLPLRLNYGYTF.

The rearrangement joins TRBV7-2 to TRBJ1-1; 8 nucleotides align to TRBD1. The germline gives CDR1 SGHTA, CDR2 FQGNSA. This CDR3 spans 14 amino acids. Trimming removed 5 bases from V and 4 bases from J; junction bases left unmatched: 6. CDR3 in amino acids: CASSSRGRITEAFF. The CDR3 DNA is TGTGCCAGCAGCAGCAGGGGGCGGATCACTGAAGCTTTCTTT.

The J gene is TRBJ2-7, the V gene TRBV15; TRBD1 agrees at 7 bases. Germline V gives CDR1 LNHNV, CDR2 YYDKDF (reference sequence). This CDR3 spans 14 amino acids. With 2 bases clipped from V and 0 bases from J, the junction kept 1 base outside the gene matches. CDR3 protein: CATSRRDSSYEQYF. The CDR3 DNA follows: TGTGCCACCAGCAGAAGGGACAGCTCCTACGAGCAGTACTTC.

CDR3 residues: CASRGGQGFEPQHF. In nucleotides, the CDR3 is TGTGCCAGCAGGGGGGGACAGGGGTTTGAGCCCCAGCATTTT. The genes are TRBV2 and TRBJ1-5, with TRBD1 matching over 10 bases. The CDR3 has 14 residues. J was trimmed by 8 bases and V by 6 bases; bases with no gene match: 7. Germline loops: CDR1 SNHLY, CDR2 FYNNEI.